These T cell receptor beta chains were read from a single sample in a study of coeliac disease. Generated by immunoSEQ multiplex PCR, the TCRdb table keeps only in-frame clones and is missing some. Found here are more than 2,000 clones, roughly three fifths of them singletons; the top ten hold roughly 13%. Sequencing was carried out using lamina propria lymphocytes from the gut. The receptors here all came from a woman in her sixties or seventies with celiac disease on a gluten-free diet. The CDR3 runs from the conserved cysteine through the conserved F or W.

>TRBV4-1|TRBJ1-5
CASSQVRGLKGQPQHF
>TRBV10-3|TRBJ2-3
CAISGGLAGGRDTQYF
>TRBV7-9|TRBJ1-1
CASSPVVLGLQNTEAFF
>TRBV28|TRBJ2-3
CASSRPPGLGTDTQYF
>TRBV10-1|TRBJ2-2
CASSVGAGTGELFF
>TRBV6-6|TRBJ2-3
CASSRTVTDTQYF
>TRBV28|TRBJ2-7
CASSPGQVFYEQYF
>TRBV9|TRBJ1-5
CASSVAGRQPRNQPQHF
>TRBV5-1|TRBJ2-2
CASSLGLRNTGELFF
>TRBV9|TRBJ2-3
CASNMEGSPTDTQYF
>TRBV6-6|TRBJ1-2
CASSYSRGNYGYTF
>TRBV28|TRBJ2-3
CASSLAGRTGLLTDTQYF
>TRBV5-5|TRBJ2-6
CASSLASTGANVLTF
>TRBV4-3|TRBJ2-3
CASSPLPYADTQYF
>TRBV19|TRBJ1-5
CATVSRFPRGNQPQHF
>TRBV27|TRBJ1-2
CASKAANYGYTF
>TRBV5-1|TRBJ2-1
CASSLAQAPEQFF
>TRBV29-1|TRBJ1-2
CSVGTGGNYGYTF
>TRBV4-2|TRBJ1-2
CASSQVNGGSYGYTF
>TRBV7-8|TRBJ2-1
CASSYRELGLNEQFF
>TRBV4-1|TRBJ2-7
CASSMGRDRIYEQYF
>TRBV14|TRBJ1-1
CASSPPWRGPNTEAFF
>TRBV5-1|TRBJ2-5
CASSGGTSGVETQYF
>TRBV5-4|TRBJ2-2
CASSLPLARAGELFF
>TRBV30|TRBJ2-3
CAWSRQGLITDTQYF
>TRBV9|TRBJ2-1
CASSPREKSYNEQFF
>TRBV29-1|TRBJ1-1
CSSTGGGTEAFF
>TRBV30|TRBJ1-6
CAWSSGQGDNSPLHF
>TRBV4-1|TRBJ2-3
CASSVETDDTQYF
>TRBV5-6|TRBJ2-1
CASSSLTGSTYNEQFF
>TRBV7-9|TRBJ1-1
CASSSQGDTEAFF
>TRBV11-3|TRBJ2-1
CASSFSGTEQFF
>TRBV27|TRBJ1-1
CASSRRTTGWNTEAFF
>TRBV7-3|TRBJ2-3
CASSSIAGTDTQYF
>TRBV11-2|TRBJ1-5
CASSLLLGGPQHF
>TRBV7-8|TRBJ2-7
CASSPRLGEGSYEQYF
>TRBV4-2|TRBJ2-1
CASSQKTADSYNEQFF
>TRBV5-1|TRBJ2-1
CASSSEGGSYNEQFF
>TRBV5-5|TRBJ1-5
CASSPWGVQSNQPQHF
>TRBV2|TRBJ1-1
CASSVPDRGTEAFF
>TRBV18|TRBJ2-1
CASSPGAGDYNEQFF
>TRBV4-3|TRBJ1-3
CASSQDQGNTIYF
>TRBV7-9|TRBJ1-2
CASSREDRAHGYTF
>TRBV19|TRBJ1-1
CASSRKRQNEAFF
>TRBV12-2|TRBJ2-6
CASRETRTPQQSRANVLTF
>TRBV9|TRBJ2-2
CASSPQGALGTGELFF
>TRBV6-5|TRBJ1-2
CASRLGQGNYGYTF
>TRBV11-2|TRBJ1-5
CASSLGTGDQPQHF
>TRBV28|TRBJ2-7
CASSLRVLNAYEQYF
>TRBV6-1|TRBJ1-1
CASRFRTEAFF
>TRBV4-2|TRBJ2-2
CASSQGTGDTGELFF
>TRBV30|TRBJ2-2
CAWSGLAGVGGELFF